This T cell receptor (beta chain) came from a study of blood T cell repertoires in COVID-19. Trimming took off 1 base at V and 2 bases at J, with 8 bases between the two ends. Germline V gene sequence: CDR1 SGHNT, CDR2 YENEEA. CDR3 length equals 14 residues. Libraries were prepared by immunoSEQ multiplex PCR; TCRdb keeps only in-frame clonotypes and omits some of them. The data contain about 220,000 clones, about nine tenths of them singletons. The rearrangement links TRBV11-3 to TRBJ1-1, with TRBD1 as a possible D gene (5 bases). The TCR sequence derives from a woman aged 30 to 39 with acute COVID-19. The sequenced material came from PBMCs or T cells enriched from blood (not recorded which). The CDR3 loop is CASSLGQQNTEAFF. DNA for the CDR3: TGTGCCAGCAGCTTAGGACAGCAAAACACTGAAGCTTTCTTT.